This T cell receptor beta chain was observed in a study of blood T cell repertoires in COVID-19 (dated by TCRdb to about 2020). A note on the overall study: The collaborator samples originated in the United States, Italy and Spain and spanned the acute and convalescent phases of COVID-19. The samples were drawn from two sources: the first 160 participants of the ongoing ImmuneRACE study, and fewer than 1,500 subjects contributed by 6 global collaborators. Where available, HLA class I and class II types were taken from metadata supplied by the sample provider and were not determined by assay-based typing. A de-identified subject ID, COVID-19 status, age in years and sex were almost always included in the sample metadata. Deeply sampled blood TCRbeta repertoires from subjects exposed to, actively infected with, or recovered from COVID-19 were included in the dataset. The prospective study material was composed of cDNA or gDNA derived from T cells, B-cell-depleted T cells, or PBMCs. The repertoires were released in a freely available public database intended as a resource for research on the immune response to SARS-CoV-2. Paper-wide results and their limitations: Clinical and demographic metadata were provided uncurated, with the amount varying by source and participant.

The CDR3 has 16 amino acids, counting the end cysteine and phenylalanine. The sequence is cut down to CDR3 DNA, 48 bases in frame from base 1. V trim: 5 bases; J trim: 4 bases; unmatched bases: 9. The germline V gene (reference sequence) yields MNHEY for CDR1 and SMNVEV for CDR2. Concerning this clone itself: The specificity of this receptor is unknown. The record has no base qualities; no much larger clone is one base away.

The immunoSEQ Assay, a bias-controlled multiplex PCR, was used to amplify TCRbeta CDR3 regions from genomic DNA. In the source study's methods: The number of nucleated cells in each sample was estimated by amplification of reference gene primers within the assay. Sequence reads were collapsed and filtered to measure the absolute abundance of every unique TCRbeta CDR3 rearrangement. Productive Simpson clonality was computed per sample as the square root of Simpson's diversity index over productive rearrangements. TCRdb limited this immuneACCESS table to in-frame rearrangements with V and J called. A share of clones is missing; checked studies link under half to unresolved V genes, and the rest is unexplained. D and trimming were read from the DNA, whereas the V and J calls and clone size are those reported in that table. The sample table holds roughly 410,000 clones, of which around 87% were seen once. The ten largest account for roughly 2.1% of the sample.

In Seattle, one collaborating source enrolled patients while the infection was active and tracked those patients longitudinally over the course of disease. The collaborating institutions used their own protocols to collect whole blood in K2EDTA tubes. For TCRbeta analysis, collaborator samples were shipped as frozen whole blood, as isolated PBMCs, or as DNA extracted from either sample type. Sequencing was performed on peripheral blood. This sequence uses TRBV27 and TRBJ2-2; 8 bases in the middle match TRBD2. This TCR was recovered from a woman aged 60-75 years with COVID-19, enrolled during active disease. CDR3 sequence: CASSTRGARGTGELFF. The nucleotide sequence is TGTGCCAGCAGTACGCGGGGGGCCAGGGGCACCGGGGAGCTGTTTTTT.